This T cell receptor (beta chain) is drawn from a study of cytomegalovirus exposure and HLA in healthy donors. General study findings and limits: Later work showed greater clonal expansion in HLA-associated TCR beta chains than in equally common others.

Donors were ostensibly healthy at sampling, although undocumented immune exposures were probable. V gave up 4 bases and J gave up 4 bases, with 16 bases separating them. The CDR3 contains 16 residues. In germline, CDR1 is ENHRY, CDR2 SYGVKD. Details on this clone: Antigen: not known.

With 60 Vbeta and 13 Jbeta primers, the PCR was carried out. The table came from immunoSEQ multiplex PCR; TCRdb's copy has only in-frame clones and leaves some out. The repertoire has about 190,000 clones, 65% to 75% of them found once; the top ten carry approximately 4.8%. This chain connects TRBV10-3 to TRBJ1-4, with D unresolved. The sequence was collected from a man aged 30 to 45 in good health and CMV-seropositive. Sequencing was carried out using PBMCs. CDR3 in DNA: TGTGCCATCAGTGGCGAGGGTGCAGTGGGTAATGAAAAACTGTTTTTT. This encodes CAISGEGAVGNEKLFF.